This passage covers 29 T cell receptor beta chains from one sample sequenced in a study of T cell clonality in common variable immunodeficiency. Broader study findings: Fewer deletions and N-nucleotide insertions were reportedly seen in common variable immunodeficiency TCR beta sequences.

Clones were sequenced by immunoSEQ multiplex PCR, and TCRdb holds only the in-frame ones, with some missing. Sampling found about 20,000 clones, none seen once. The antigens these receptors bind are not known. The source material was peripheral blood mononuclear cells. The receptors here all came from a human donor with common variable immunodeficiency.

This clone is medium-sized by share. The sequence runs out 3 residues before the end of the CDR3; the remainder is reconstructed from the germline J gene. The J gene is TRBJ2-2, the V gene TRBV27; 7 bases fit TRBD2. The CDR3 spans 16 residues. V shed 5 bases, J shed 3 bases, and the junction held 9 bases outside the gene matches. CDR1 is MNHEY and CDR2 is SMNVEV in the germline V gene (reference sequence). The covered CDR3 bases are TGTGCCAGCAGTCAACGGGGGGACTATCACACCGGGGAG. Residues: CASSQRGDYHTGE. The whole CDR3 protein is CASSQRGDYHTGELFF.

This clone has a handful of counts. The read falls 3 residues short of the CDR3 end, and the missing part is taken from the germline J gene. This sequence joins TRBV6-2 or TRBV6-3 and TRBJ1-5, with 8 bases matching TRBD1. V dropped 6 bases and J dropped 4; count of bases not matched to a gene: 8. CDR3 size: 15 residues. Germline V CDR1 and CDR2: MNHEY, SVGEGT. The CDR3 region is CASSPDREINQPQHF. Partial CDR3 DNA: TGTGCCAGCAGCCCGGACAGGGAGATTAATCAGCCC.

This clone was seen more than once but under ten times. CDR3 DNA, as far as it was read: TGTGCCAGCAGCCAACTAGCGGGAGAGACAGATACG. Translating it yields CASSQLAGETDT. The complete CDR3 protein is CASSQLAGETDTQYF. V gene TRBV6-4 combines with J gene TRBJ2-3, with 11 positions matching TRBD2. The CDR3 goes on 3 residues after the read ends, and that part is filled in from the germline J gene. This CDR3 contains 15 residues. With 6 bases clipped from V and 3 bases from J, the junction kept 5 bases outside the gene matches. CDR1 and CDR2 (germline): MRHNA, SNTAGT.

A word on this clone: The read terminates 3 residues before the CDR3 end, so the remaining end is supplied by the germline J gene. V gene TRBV7-3 combines with J gene TRBJ1-2; 11 bases align to TRBD1. CDR1 SGHTA and CDR2 FQGTGA come from the germline V gene. CDR3 length equals 15 residues. CDR3 bases read: TGTGCCAGCAGCTCGAGCGGACAGGGGGCGCGAGGC. Translating gives CASSSSGQGARG. The entire CDR3 protein reads CASSSSGQGARGYTF. Supplemented by reference TRBV7-3 and TRBJ1-2, the full variable domain reads GAGVSQTPSNKVTEKGKYVELRCDPISGHTALYWYRQSLGQGPEFLIYFQGTGAADDSGLPNDRFFAVRPEGSVSTLKIQRTERGDSAVYLCASSSSGQGARGYTFGSGTRLTVV.

Turning to this clone: The read halts 3 residues ahead of the CDR3 end, with the missing end drawn from the germline J gene. The chain recombines TRBV7-9 with TRBJ2-1; no firm D call. This CDR3 spans 13 amino acids. V lost 2 bases to trimming and J lost 6 bases, with 8 bases between them. The germline gives CDR1 SEHNR, CDR2 FQNEAQ (reference sequence). The sequenced part of the CDR3 DNA is TGTGCCAGCAGCTTAAGCCAACCCAATGAG. This codes for CASSLSQPNE. In full, the CDR3 reads CASSLSQPNEQFF.

This clone was seen only a few times. With the read ending 3 residues before the CDR3 end, the germline J gene is used to fill in that end. This chain links TRBV19 with TRBJ1-4; D perhaps matches TRBD1 (5 bases). The CDR3 totals 14 residues. Trimming took 3 bases from V and 8 from J, leaving 13 bases between them. Germline V lookup: CDR1 LNHDA, CDR2 SQIVND (reference sequence). CDR3 sequence reads: CASSIPTATEKLFF. The CDR3 DNA, read in part, is TGTGCCAGTAGTATCCCGACAGCCACGGAAAAA.

This clone has just a few counts. The missing CDR3 end, 3 residues past where the read stops, is filled in from the germline J gene. This chain uses TRBV18 with TRBJ1-1; perhaps TRBD1 as D (5 bases). Trimming cost V 2 bases and J 7 bases, with 17 bases left between them. This CDR3 region has 15 residues. Germline assignment: CDR1 KGHSH and CDR2 LQKENI. The part of the CDR3 DNA that was read is TGTGCCAGCTCACCAGATTCAGGGAAGGGTAATGAA. This encodes CASSPDSGKGNE. The full-length CDR3 reads as CASSPDSGKGNEAFF.

Details on this clone: The read falls 3 residues short of the CDR3 end, and the missing part is taken from the germline J gene. V gene TRBV18 combines with J gene TRBJ1-5, with D unresolved. The CDR3 covers 14 residues. The germline V gene encodes CDR1 KGHSH and CDR2 LQKENI. Trimming shortened V by 1 base and J by 4 bases, and 8 bases separated the two germline ends. The chain's CDR3 is CASSPQGLNQPQHF. CDR3 DNA (partial): TGTGCCAGCTCACCACAAGGTTTGAATCAGCCC.

Points on this clone: The CDR3 is cut off 3 residues early in the read; its end comes from the germline J gene. V and J are TRBV19 and TRBJ1-3; possible D gene TRBD1, 6 bases. Germline lookup yields CDR1 LNHDA and CDR2 SQIVND (reference sequence). The ends were cut back, 4 bases at V and 4 bases at J, with 11 bases in the middle. This CDR3 comprises 14 residues. The covered CDR3 bases are TGTGCCAGTAGTAGGCAGGGGTTCGGAAACACC. Residues: CASSRQGFGNT. The CDR3 as a whole reads CASSRQGFGNTIYF. The full variable domain, its missing parts supplied by reference TRBV19 and TRBJ1-3, is DGGITQSPKYLFRKEGQNVTLSCEQNLNHDAMYWYRQDPGQGLRLIYYSQIVNDFQKGDIAEGYSVSREKKESFPLTVTSAQKNPTAFYLCASSRQGFGNTIYFGEGSWLTVV.

This clone has more than one count but fewer than ten. The CDR3 is cut off 3 residues early in the read; its end comes from the germline J gene. The J gene is TRBJ2-2, the V gene TRBV2, with D possibly being TRBD2 (7 bases). There are 14 residues in the CDR3. V lost 8 bases to trimming and J lost 4 bases, with 14 bases between them. Germline CDR1 is SNHLY and CDR2 is FYNNEI. The CDR3 DNA, read in part, is TGTGCCAGCCACCCTAGGGGGGGCACCGGGGAG. This sequence encodes CASHPRGGTGE. The complete CDR3 sequence is CASHPRGGTGELFF.

This clone was detected only a few times. The CDR3 is cut off 3 residues early in the read; its end comes from the germline J gene. The rearrangement uses TRBV18 and TRBJ2-7; D remains ambiguous. The length of the CDR3 is 11 residues. The germline V and J ends were trimmed by 6 bases and 3 bases, with 6 bases remaining between them. Germline V lookup: CDR1 KGHSH, CDR2 LQKENI. The CDR3 region is CASSSSYEQYF. The covered CDR3 bases are TGTGCCAGCTCTTCCAGCTACGAG.

Note on this clone: The read terminates 3 residues ahead of where the CDR3 ends, so the germline J gene completes it. This chain links TRBV5-1 with TRBJ2-5; D may be TRBD2 (5 bases). The V end was cut by 0 bases, the J end by 5 bases, with 11 bases between. The germline V gene has CDR1 SGHRS and CDR2 YFSETQ. CDR3 length equals 14 residues. CDR3 DNA, as far as it was read: TGCGCCAGCAGCTTGGCCGGGGTTCGCGAGACC. It yields the protein CASSLAGVRET. The complete CDR3 reads CASSLAGVRETQYF.

Regarding this clone: The sequenced fragment ends 3 residues before the CDR3 boundary, so the rest is inferred from the germline J gene. The chain combines TRBV20-1 with TRBJ2-5; D gene ambiguous. Germline CDR1 reads DFQATT; CDR2 reads SNEGSKA (reference sequence). Trimming removed 1 base at V and 1 base at J, with 4 bases between. The CDR3 has 12 residues. CDR3 in amino acids: CSARAGQETQYF. CDR3 bases read: TGCAGTGCTAGAGCGGGCCAAGAGACC.

As to this clone: The DNA ends 3 residues before the CDR3 does, and the rest of the CDR3 is filled in from the germline J gene. This sequence joins TRBV18 and TRBJ1-4; D call uncertain. CDR3 size: 14 residues. From germline, CDR1 is KGHSH and CDR2 LQKENI. V was shortened by 9 bases and J by 3 bases, with 14 bases between the two germline ends. Partial CDR3 DNA: TGTGCCAGTCGGCGGGGAGTCGCTAATGAAAAA. Amino acid sequence: CASRRGVANEK. The entire CDR3 protein reads CASRRGVANEKLFF.

This clone came up many times. The CDR3 end is not reached by the read, which stops 3 residues before it; the germline J gene fills it in. The V and J genes are TRBV10-3 and TRBJ2-3; TRBD2 is a possible D gene (6 bases). V gave up 3 bases and J gave up 4 bases, with 14 bases separating them. The CDR3 is made up of 15 amino acids. Germline loops: CDR1 ENHRY, CDR2 SYGVKD. CDR3 bases read: TGTGCCATCAGTGACGGGACCCAGCGGGCAGATACG. It yields the protein CAISDGTQRADT. The full-length CDR3 reads as CAISDGTQRADTQYF.

This clone is deemed medium-sized (0.01 to 0.1%). The missing CDR3 end, 3 residues past where the read stops, is filled in from the germline J gene. This chain joins TRBV29-1 and TRBJ2-3; 9 bases map to TRBD2. The CDR3 sequence is 14 residues long. V trimming: 4 bases; J trimming: 6 bases; junction bases outside the gene matches: 8. Per germline, CDR1 SQVTM and CDR2 ANQGSEA. The CDR3: CSVVGGGAADTQYF. The sequenced CDR3 bases are TGCAGCGTTGTCGGCGGGGGGGCCGCGGATACG.

A note on this clone: Read coverage stops 3 residues before the CDR3 terminus; the germline J gene supplies the remainder. V gene TRBV7-6 combines with J gene TRBJ2-5, with a possible D match to TRBD2 (6 bases). The CDR3 is 16 amino acids. V lost 5 bases to trimming and J lost 5 bases, with 21 bases between them. Germline CDR1 is SGHVS and CDR2 is FNYEAQ. The CDR3 loop reads CASSARVAGSGETQYF. The CDR3 DNA, read in part, is TGTGCCAGCAGCGCGAGGGTCGCAGGGAGCGGGGAGACC.

As concerns this clone: The read ends 3 residues shy of where the CDR3 ends; the end is completed using the germline J gene. The chain recombines TRBV7-9 with TRBJ1-2; D unresolved. The germline CDR1 and CDR2 sequences are SEHNR and FQNEAQ (reference sequence). This CDR3 comprises 10 residues. V was trimmed by 5 bases and J by 5 bases, leaving 3 bases between them. The CDR3 loop reads CASSPYGYTF. The covered CDR3 bases are TGTGCCAGCAGCCCATATGGC.

As to this clone: The read ends 3 residues before the CDR3 terminus; that terminus is restored from the germline J gene. The chain has TRBV2 and TRBJ1-3; 8 bases align to TRBD1. J gave up 0 bases and V 5 bases, and 9 bases lay outside the gene matches. The CDR3 is 17 amino acids. The germline gives CDR1 SNHLY, CDR2 FYNNEI. CDR3 DNA (partial): TGTGCCAGCAGTAAACGGACAGGGCCCTTCTCTGGAAACACC. Its translation is CASSKRTGPFSGNT. The whole CDR3 region reads CASSKRTGPFSGNTIYF.

In its sample, this clone was seen a few times. The read halts 3 residues ahead of the CDR3 end, with the missing end drawn from the germline J gene. This chain links TRBV7-2 with TRBJ2-3; TRBD1 might be the D (7 bases). Germline CDR1 and CDR2: SGHTA and FQGNSA. Trimming cost V 4 bases and J 4 bases, with 15 bases left between them. The CDR3 sequence is 15 residues long. The sequenced CDR3 bases are TGTGCCAGCAGCTCCCAGGGGGGAAGTGCAGATACG. Amino acids: CASSSQGGSADT. The full CDR3 sequence reads CASSSQGGSADTQYF.

This clone was seen a few times. The read ends 3 residues before the CDR3 terminus; that terminus is restored from the germline J gene. This chain uses TRBV19 with TRBJ2-1; 14 positions agree with TRBD2. The CDR3 has 15 residues. From germline, CDR1 is LNHDA and CDR2 SQIVND (reference sequence). V was pared by 6 bases and J by 8 bases, with 6 bases of the junction left unmatched. CDR3 region: CASRRTSGGNYEQFF. CDR3 bases read: TGTGCCAGTAGGCGGACTAGCGGGGGGAACTATGAG.

Remarks on this clone: The sequence runs out 3 residues before the end of the CDR3; the remainder is reconstructed from the germline J gene. The V call is TRBV18, the J call TRBJ2-5; a possible D gene is TRBD2 (5 bases). Germline assignment: CDR1 KGHSH and CDR2 LQKENI. V was shortened by 3 bases and J by 5 bases, with 10 bases between the two germline ends. This CDR3 is built from 13 residues. The CDR3 sequence: CASSPRVTETQYF. The part of the CDR3 DNA that was read is TGTGCCAGCTCACCGCGGGTGACCGAGACC.

The table lists this clone with a few counts. The read gets to within 3 residues of the CDR3 end, and the germline J gene fills in the rest. The V call is TRBV19, the J call TRBJ2-5; 13 bases map to TRBD2. There are 16 residues in the CDR3. After removal of 5 bases from V and 4 bases from J, the junction contained 7 bases not matched to a gene. From germline, CDR1 is LNHDA and CDR2 SQIVND (reference sequence). The CDR3 loop is CASSPGTSGDLETQYF. CDR3 DNA (partial): TGTGCCAGTAGTCCGGGGACTAGCGGGGATCTAGAGACC.

This clone was seen ten or more times. The CDR3 goes on 3 residues after the read ends, and that part is filled in from the germline J gene. The chain combines TRBV6-2 or TRBV6-3 with TRBJ2-3; 11 nucleotides line up with TRBD2. This CDR3 is built from 14 residues. CDR1 is MNHEY, CDR2 SVGEGT, per germline. V shed 5 bases and J 4 bases; nucleotides not matched to a gene: 2. The CDR3 sequence: CASSPGLAADTQYF. The sequenced part of the CDR3 DNA is TGTGCCAGCAGTCCGGGACTAGCGGCAGATACG.

Concerning this clone itself: The read ends 3 residues early relative to the CDR3; the germline J gene fills the gap. The rearrangement links TRBV7-9 to TRBJ2-5, with 8 bases identical to TRBD1. The V segment lost 3 bases and the J segment 5 bases; nucleotides outside the gene matches: 5. Germline V gives CDR1 SEHNR, CDR2 FQNEAQ (reference sequence). CDR3 length: 14 residues. CDR3 DNA, as far as it was read: TGTGCCAGCAGCTTGCGTCGGACAGGGGAGACC. This gives the protein CASSLRRTGET. The full CDR3 sequence reads CASSLRRTGETQYF.

Turning to this clone: The read finishes 3 residues shy of the CDR3 end, and the germline J gene is used to complete it. The chain uses TRBV5-1 and TRBJ2-1; D might be TRBD2 (5 bases). V was shortened by 0 bases and J by 0 bases, with 13 bases between the two germline ends. CDR3 length: 17 amino acids. The germline V gene has CDR1 SGHRS and CDR2 YFSETQ. CDR3 bases read: TGCGCCAGCAGCTTGGATCGAGGGTTTAGCTCCTACAATGAG. This gives the protein CASSLDRGFSSYNE. The complete CDR3 sequence is CASSLDRGFSSYNEQFF.

On this clone: The CDR3 extends 3 residues past the end of the read, so its final part is completed from the germline J gene. V gene TRBV7-9 combines with J gene TRBJ2-2; D is unresolved. Germline CDR1 SEHNR, CDR2 FQNEAQ (reference sequence). CDR3 length: 14 residues. Trimming cost V 6 bases and J 6 bases, with 14 bases left between them. Here the CDR3 reads CASRSHWASGELFF. The part of the CDR3 DNA that was read is TGTGCCAGCAGGAGTCATTGGGCGTCCGGGGAG.

For this clone: The read comes to an end 3 residues before the CDR3 does, leaving the germline J gene to fill in the end. The gene calls are TRBV30 and TRBJ1-4; D is possibly TRBD1 (6 bases). This CDR3 contains 13 residues. The ends were cut back, 5 bases at V and 5 bases at J, with 12 bases in the middle. Looked up from germline, CDR1 is GTSNPN and CDR2 is SVGIG (reference sequence). CDR3: CAWGTGPNEKLFF. The DNA read from the CDR3 is TGTGCCTGGGGCACAGGGCCAAATGAAAAA.

This clone was detected a few times. Sequencing ends 3 residues short of the CDR3 end; the germline J gene provides the rest. V and J are TRBV7-2 and TRBJ2-7; TRBD2 is a possible D gene (6 bases). CDR3 length equals 15 residues. V was pared by 2 bases and J by 4 bases, with 15 bases between. Per the germline V gene, CDR1 is SGHTA and CDR2 is FQGNSA. CDR3 region: CASSLLAPTPYEQYF. The sequenced part of the CDR3 DNA is TGTGCCAGCAGCTTACTAGCGCCGACTCCTTACGAG.